This T cell receptor (beta chain) was sequenced in a study of T cell responses to AZD1222 COVID-19 vaccine. General study points: Baseline serology detected seropositivity in only a handful of AZD1222 recipients. Within unmutated variant regions lay the reported targets of nearly half of spike-specific TCRs. Clonal diversity may have been underestimated, and the donors were mostly white British, with more females than males.

A note on this clone: Its antigen is still unknown.

Germline values: CDR1 SGHAT, CDR2 FQNNGV. Trimming cost V 5 bases and J 13 bases; bases outside gene matches: 11. This CDR3 has 14 residues. The protocol was immunoSEQ multiplex PCR, while the TCRdb copy is restricted to in-frame clones and leaves out a portion. The sample contains 150,000 or so clones, about 88% of which appear only once. The sample in question was peripheral blood, obtained on day 0 of AZD1222 vaccination. The rearrangement joins TRBV11-2 to TRBJ2-1, with 10 nucleotides matching TRBD2. The TCR was taken from an adult in good health. DNA for the CDR3: TGTGCCAGCAGCCGGATCGGGGCTAGCGGGAGCCAGTTCTTC. The encoded protein is CASSRIGASGSQFF.